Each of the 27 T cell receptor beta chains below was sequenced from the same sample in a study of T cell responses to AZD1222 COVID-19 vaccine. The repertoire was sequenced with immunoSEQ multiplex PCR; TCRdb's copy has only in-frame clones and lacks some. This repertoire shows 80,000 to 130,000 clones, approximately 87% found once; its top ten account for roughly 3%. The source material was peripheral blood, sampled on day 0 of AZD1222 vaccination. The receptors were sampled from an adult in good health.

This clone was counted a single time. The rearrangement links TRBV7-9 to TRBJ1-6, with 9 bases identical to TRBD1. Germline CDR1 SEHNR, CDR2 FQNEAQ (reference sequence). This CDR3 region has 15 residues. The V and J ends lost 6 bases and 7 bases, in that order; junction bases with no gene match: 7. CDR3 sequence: CASRMPGQGNSPLHF. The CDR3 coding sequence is TGTGCCAGCAGGATGCCGGGACAGGGAAATTCACCCCTCCACTTT. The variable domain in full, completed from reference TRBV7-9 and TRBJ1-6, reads DTGVSQNPRHKITKRGQNVTFRCDPISEHNRLYWYRQTLGQGPEFLTYFQNEAQLEKSRLLSDRFSAERPKGSFSTLEIQRTEQGDSAMYLCASRMPGQGNSPLHFGNGTRLTVT.

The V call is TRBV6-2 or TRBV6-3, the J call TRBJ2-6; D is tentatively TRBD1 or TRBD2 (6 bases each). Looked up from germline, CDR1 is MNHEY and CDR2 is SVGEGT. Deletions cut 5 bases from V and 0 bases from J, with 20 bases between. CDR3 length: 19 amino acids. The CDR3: CASSPLRGVLLSGANVLTF. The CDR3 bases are TGTGCCAGCAGTCCCCTGAGGGGGGTCCTTCTCTCTGGGGCCAACGTCCTGACTTTC.

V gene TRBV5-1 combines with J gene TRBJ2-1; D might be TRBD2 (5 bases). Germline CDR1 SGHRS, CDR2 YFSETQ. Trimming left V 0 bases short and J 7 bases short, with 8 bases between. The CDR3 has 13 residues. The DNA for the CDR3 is TGCGCCAGCAGCTTGGTCCCGGGGAATGAGCAGTTCTTC. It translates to CASSLVPGNEQFF.

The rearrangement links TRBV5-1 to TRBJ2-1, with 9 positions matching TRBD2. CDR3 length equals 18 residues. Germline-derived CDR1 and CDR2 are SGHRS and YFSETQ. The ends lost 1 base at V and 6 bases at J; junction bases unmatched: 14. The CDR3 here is CASSLLMRRGGHFNEQFF. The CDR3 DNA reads TGCGCCAGCAGCTTGCTAATGCGGCGGGGGGGCCATTTCAATGAGCAGTTCTTC.

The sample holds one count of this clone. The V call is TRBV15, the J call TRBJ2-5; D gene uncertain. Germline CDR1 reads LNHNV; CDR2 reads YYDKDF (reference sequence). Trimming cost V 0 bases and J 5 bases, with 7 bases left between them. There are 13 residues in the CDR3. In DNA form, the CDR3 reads TGTGCCACCAGCAGAGATAGTAGGGAGACCCAGTACTTC. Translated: CATSRDSRETQYF.

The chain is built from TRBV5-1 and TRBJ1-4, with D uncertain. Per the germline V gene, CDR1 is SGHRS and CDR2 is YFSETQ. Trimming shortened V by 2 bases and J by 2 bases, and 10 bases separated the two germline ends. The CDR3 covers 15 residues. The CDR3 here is CASSLRTDTNEKLFF. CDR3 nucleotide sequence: TGCGCCAGCAGCTTACGGACGGACACTAATGAAAAACTGTTTTTT.

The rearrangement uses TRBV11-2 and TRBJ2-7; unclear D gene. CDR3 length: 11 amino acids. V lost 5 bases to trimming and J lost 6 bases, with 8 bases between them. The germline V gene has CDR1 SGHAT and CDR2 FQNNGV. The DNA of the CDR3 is TGTGCCAGCAGCCCCTGGGCCGAGCAGTACTTC. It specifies CASSPWAEQYF.

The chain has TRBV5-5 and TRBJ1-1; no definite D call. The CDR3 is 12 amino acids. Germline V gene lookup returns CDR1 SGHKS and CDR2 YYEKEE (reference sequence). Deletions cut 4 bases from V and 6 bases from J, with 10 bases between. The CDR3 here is CASSPARPEAFF. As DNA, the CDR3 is TGTGCCAGCAGCCCCGCGCGGCCTGAAGCTTTCTTT.

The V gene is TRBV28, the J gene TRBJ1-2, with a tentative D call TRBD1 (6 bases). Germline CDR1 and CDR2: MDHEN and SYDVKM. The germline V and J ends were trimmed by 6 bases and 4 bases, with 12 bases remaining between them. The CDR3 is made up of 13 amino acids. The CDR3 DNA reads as TGTGCCAGCAGCTTCCAGGGGCCCTATGGCTACACCTTC. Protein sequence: CASSFQGPYGYTF.

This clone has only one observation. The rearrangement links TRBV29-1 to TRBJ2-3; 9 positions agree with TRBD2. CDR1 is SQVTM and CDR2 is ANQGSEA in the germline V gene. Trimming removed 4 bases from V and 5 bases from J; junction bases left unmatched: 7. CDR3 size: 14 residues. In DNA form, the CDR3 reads TGCAGCGTTGTTAGCGGGGGTTCAATAGATACGCAGTATTTT. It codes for CSVVSGGSIDTQYF.

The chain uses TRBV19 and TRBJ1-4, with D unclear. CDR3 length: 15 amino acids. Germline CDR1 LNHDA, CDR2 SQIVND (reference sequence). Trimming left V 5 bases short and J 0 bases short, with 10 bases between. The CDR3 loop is CASSPRGATNEKLFF. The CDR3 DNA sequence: TGTGCCAGTAGTCCCCGGGGTGCAACTAATGAAAAACTGTTTTTT. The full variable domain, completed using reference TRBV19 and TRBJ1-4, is DGGITQSPKYLFRKEGQNVTLSCEQNLNHDAMYWYRQDPGQGLRLIYYSQIVNDFQKGDIAEGYSVSREKKESFPLTVTSAQKNPTAFYLCASSPRGATNEKLFFGSGTQLSVL.

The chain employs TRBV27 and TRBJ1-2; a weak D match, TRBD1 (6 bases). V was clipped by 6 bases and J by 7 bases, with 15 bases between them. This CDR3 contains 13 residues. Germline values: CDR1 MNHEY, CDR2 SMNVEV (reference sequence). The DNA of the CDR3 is TGTGCCAGCAGGGGGGCCTTGGGGGCTGGCTACACCTTC. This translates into CASRGALGAGYTF.

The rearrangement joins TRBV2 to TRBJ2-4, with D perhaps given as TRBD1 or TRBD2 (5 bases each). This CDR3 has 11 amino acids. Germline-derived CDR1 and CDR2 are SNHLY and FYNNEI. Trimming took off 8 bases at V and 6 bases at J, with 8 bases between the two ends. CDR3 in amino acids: CASGTLNIQYF. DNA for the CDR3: TGTGCCAGCGGGACCCTAAACATTCAGTACTTC.

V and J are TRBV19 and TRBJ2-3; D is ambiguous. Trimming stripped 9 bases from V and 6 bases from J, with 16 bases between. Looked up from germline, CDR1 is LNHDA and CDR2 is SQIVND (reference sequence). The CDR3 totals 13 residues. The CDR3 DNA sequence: TGTGCCAGCCGGAGCATCTCAGGCGATACGCAGTATTTT. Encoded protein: CASRSISGDTQYF. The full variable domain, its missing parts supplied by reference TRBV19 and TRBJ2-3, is DGGITQSPKYLFRKEGQNVTLSCEQNLNHDAMYWYRQDPGQGLRLIYYSQIVNDFQKGDIAEGYSVSREKKESFPLTVTSAQKNPTAFYLCASRSISGDTQYFGPGTRLTVL.

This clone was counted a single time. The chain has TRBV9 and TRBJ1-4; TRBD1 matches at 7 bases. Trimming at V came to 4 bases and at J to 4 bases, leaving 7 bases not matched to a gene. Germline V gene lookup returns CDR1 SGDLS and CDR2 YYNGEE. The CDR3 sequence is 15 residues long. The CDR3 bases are TGTGCCAGCAGCCCTTGGGACAGTTATAATGAAAAACTGTTTTTT. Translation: CASSPWDSYNEKLFF. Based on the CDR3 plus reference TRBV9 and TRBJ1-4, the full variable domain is DSGVTQTPKHLITATGQRVTLRCSPRSGDLSVYWYQQSLDQGLQFLIQYYNGEERAKGNILERFSAQQFPDLHSELNLSSLELGDSALYFCASSPWDSYNEKLFFGSGTQLSVL.

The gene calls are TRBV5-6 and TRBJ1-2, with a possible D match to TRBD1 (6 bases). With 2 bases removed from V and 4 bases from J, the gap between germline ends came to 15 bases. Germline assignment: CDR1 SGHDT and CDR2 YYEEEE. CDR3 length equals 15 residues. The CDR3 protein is CASSFQGLMGYGYTF. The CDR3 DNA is TGTGCCAGCAGCTTTCAGGGGCTCATGGGCTATGGCTACACCTTC.

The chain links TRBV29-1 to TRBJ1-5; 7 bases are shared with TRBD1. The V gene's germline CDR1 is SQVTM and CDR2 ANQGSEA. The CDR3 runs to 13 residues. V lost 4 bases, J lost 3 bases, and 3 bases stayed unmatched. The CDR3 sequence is CSVAGQVNQPQHF. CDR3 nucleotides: TGCAGCGTTGCCGGACAGGTCAATCAGCCCCAGCATTTT. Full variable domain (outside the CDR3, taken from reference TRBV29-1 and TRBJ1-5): SAVISQKPSRDICQRGTSLTIQCQVDSQVTMMFWYRQQPGQSLTLIATANQGSEATYESGFVIDKFPISRPNLTFSTLTVSNMSPEDSSIYLCSVAGQVNQPQHFGDGTRLSIL.

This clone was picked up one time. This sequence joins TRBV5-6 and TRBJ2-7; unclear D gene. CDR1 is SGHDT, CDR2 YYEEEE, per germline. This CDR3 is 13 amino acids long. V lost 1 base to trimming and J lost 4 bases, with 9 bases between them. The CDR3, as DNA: TGTGCCAGCAGCTTGCGCGCTGTTTACGAGCAGTACTTC. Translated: CASSLRAVYEQYF.

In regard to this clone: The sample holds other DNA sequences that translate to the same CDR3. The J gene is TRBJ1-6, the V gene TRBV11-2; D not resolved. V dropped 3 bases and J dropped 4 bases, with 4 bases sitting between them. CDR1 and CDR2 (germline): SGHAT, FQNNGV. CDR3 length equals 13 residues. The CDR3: CASSLDYNSPLHF. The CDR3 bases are TGTGCCAGCAGCTTGGATTATAATTCACCCCTCCACTTT.

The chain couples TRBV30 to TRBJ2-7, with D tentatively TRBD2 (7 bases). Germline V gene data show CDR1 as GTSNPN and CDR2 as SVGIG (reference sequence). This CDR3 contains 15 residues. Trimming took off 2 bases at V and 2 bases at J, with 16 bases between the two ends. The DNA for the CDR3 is TGTGCCTGGAGTCCACTGGGGGGGCCAACCTACGAGCAGTACTTC. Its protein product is CAWSPLGGPTYEQYF.

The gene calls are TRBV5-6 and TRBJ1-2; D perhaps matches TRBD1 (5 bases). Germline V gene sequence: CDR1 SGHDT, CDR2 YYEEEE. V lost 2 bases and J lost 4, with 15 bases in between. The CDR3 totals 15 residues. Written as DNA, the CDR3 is TGTGCCAGCAGCTTAGGCGCTAATGGGGCCTATGGCTACACCTTC. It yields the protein CASSLGANGAYGYTF.

CDR3 loop: CASSLKGRDEKLFF. The CDR3 nucleotides are TGCGCCAGCAGCTTGAAGGGTAGGGATGAAAAACTGTTTTTT. This rearrangement joins TRBV5-1 to TRBJ1-4; no firm D call. CDR3 length equals 14 residues. From germline, CDR1 is SGHRS and CDR2 YFSETQ. Trimming cost V 1 base and J 6 bases, with 10 bases left between them.

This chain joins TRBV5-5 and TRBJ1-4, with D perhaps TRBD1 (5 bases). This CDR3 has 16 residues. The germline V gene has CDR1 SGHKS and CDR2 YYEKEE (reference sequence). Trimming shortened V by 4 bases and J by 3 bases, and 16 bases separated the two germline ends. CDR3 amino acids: CASSPAGPRANEKLFF. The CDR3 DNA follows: TGTGCCAGCAGCCCAGCAGGGCCGCGGGCTAATGAAAAACTGTTTTTT.

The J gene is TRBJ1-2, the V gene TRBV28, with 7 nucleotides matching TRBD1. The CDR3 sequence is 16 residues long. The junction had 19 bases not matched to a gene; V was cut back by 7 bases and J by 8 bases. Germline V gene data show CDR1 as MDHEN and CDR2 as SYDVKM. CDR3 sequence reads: CASNLRGAITLKGYTF. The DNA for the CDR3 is TGTGCCAGCAACCTCAGGGGGGCGATAACCTTGAAGGGCTACACCTTC.

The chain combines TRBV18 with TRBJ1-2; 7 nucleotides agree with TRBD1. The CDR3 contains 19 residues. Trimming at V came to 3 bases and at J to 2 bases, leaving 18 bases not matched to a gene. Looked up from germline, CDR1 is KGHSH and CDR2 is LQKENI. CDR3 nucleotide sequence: TGTGCCAGCTCACCTCAGGGGCGGACCAGGGGGTTGACGAACTATGGCTACACCTTC. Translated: CASSPQGRTRGLTNYGYTF.

This CDR3 is CASSLAQETQYF. In DNA form, the CDR3 reads TGTGCCAGCAGCTTGGCCCAAGAGACCCAGTACTTC. The chain uses TRBV5-5 and TRBJ2-5; D is unresolved. V lost 0 bases, J lost 1 base, and 1 base lay in between. This CDR3 contains 12 residues. Germline lookup yields CDR1 SGHKS and CDR2 YYEKEE (reference sequence).

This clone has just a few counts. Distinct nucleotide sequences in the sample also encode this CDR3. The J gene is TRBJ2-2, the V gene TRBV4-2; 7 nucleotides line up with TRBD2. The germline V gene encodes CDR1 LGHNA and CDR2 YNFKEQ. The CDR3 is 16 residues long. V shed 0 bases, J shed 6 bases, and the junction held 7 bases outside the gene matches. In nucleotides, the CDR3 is TGTGCCAGCAGCCAAGACCCCCTGGGAGGGGCCGGGGAGCTGTTTTTT. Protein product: CASSQDPLGGAGELFF.